This T cell receptor (beta chain) was sequenced in a study of Ad26.COV2.S vaccination and SARS-CoV-2 variants. Trimming at V came to 3 bases and at J to 5 bases, leaving 6 bases not matched to a gene. The germline V gene encodes CDR1 KGHSH and CDR2 LQKENI. CDR3 size: 15 residues. Clones were read by immunoSEQ multiplex PCR, and TCRdb kept only the in-frame ones, dropping some. The sample holds over 300,000 clones, roughly 85% seen once. The sample's treatment: 15 to 20 received Ad26.COV2.S at low or high dose, single or two shots; about 5 received placebo; per-sample allocation not given. Material that was analyzed had been drawn on day 63 after the first vaccine or placebo injection.

The chain links TRBV18 to TRBJ1-4; 7 bases agree with TRBD1. Specimen: peripheral blood, collected in a trial of Ad26.COV2.S vaccine versus placebo. This TCR came from a person between 18 and 65 years old who received the Ad26.COV2.S COVID-19 vaccine or a placebo. CDR3 residues: CASSPLGQPNEKLFF. The CDR3 bases are TGTGCCAGCTCACCGTTGGGACAGCCAAATGAAAAACTGTTTTTT.